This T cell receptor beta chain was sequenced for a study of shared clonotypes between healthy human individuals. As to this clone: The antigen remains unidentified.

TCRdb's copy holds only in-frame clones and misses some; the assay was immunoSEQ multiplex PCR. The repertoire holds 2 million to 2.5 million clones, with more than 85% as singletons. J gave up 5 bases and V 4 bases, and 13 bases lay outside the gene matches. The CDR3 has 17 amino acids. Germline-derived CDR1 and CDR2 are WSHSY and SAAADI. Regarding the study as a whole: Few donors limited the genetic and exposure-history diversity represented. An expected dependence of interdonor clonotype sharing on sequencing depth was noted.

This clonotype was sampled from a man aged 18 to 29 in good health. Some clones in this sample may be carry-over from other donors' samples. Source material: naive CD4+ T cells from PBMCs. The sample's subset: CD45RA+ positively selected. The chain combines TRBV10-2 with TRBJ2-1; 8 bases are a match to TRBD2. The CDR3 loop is CASSAPRAGRAHNEQFF. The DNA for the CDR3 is TGCGCCAGCAGTGCCCCCCGAGCCGGGAGGGCCCACAATGAGCAGTTCTTC.